The present TCR beta chain was sequenced within a study of blood T cells in healthy people across ages. Study-level results: Diversity was higher, and naive CD4+ cells more numerous, in long-lived donors than in aged donors.

Extraction yielded at least 5 micrograms of total RNA per sample. This clonotype has a handful of counts. What it binds is not known. The length of the CDR3 is 15 residues. Germline V lookup: CDR1 SGHRS, CDR2 YFSETQ. V lost 0 bases and J lost 4, with 13 bases in between. Sample-barcoded 5' priming and a J-beta primer mix drove a second PCR of roughly 7 to 11 cycles. One entry per CDR3 protein, called by TCRdb with MiXCR from the 5' RACE reads. The sample gives about 730,000 distinct CDR3 sequences, roughly 44% of which show up once; under 25% is in the top ten. The receptor's source is a woman aged 55-75 years in good health. This rearrangement joins TRBV5-1 to TRBJ1-1, with D unclear. The specimen was blood. The CDR3 bases are TGCGCCAGCAGCTTGGCTTCGTCCGGTAGCACTGAAGCTTTCTTT. Encoded protein: CASSLASSGSTEAFF.